Below, 28 T cell receptor beta chains from the same sample are listed, as sequenced in a study of T cells after yellow fever vaccination. TCRdb used MiXCR to reprocess the 5' RACE reads, holding one entry per CDR3 protein. Of over 300,000 distinct CDR3 sequences in the sample, around 3.6% are singletons; the top ten hold roughly a quarter. Sequenced here: PBMCs, sampled on the day of the yellow fever booster vaccination. These receptors were taken from a man aged 18 to 29 who received the YFV17D yellow fever vaccine.

This clonotype was counted at least ten times. This chain connects TRBV6-5 to TRBJ2-2, with D possibly being TRBD1 (5 bases). The CDR3 sequence is 15 residues long. V was shortened by 1 base and J by 0 bases, with 6 bases between the two germline ends. Per the germline V gene, CDR1 is MNHEY and CDR2 is SVGAGI. The CDR3 loop is CASSYWGANTGELFF. The CDR3 region has the DNA TGTGCCAGCAGTTACTGGGGCGCGAACACCGGGGAGCTGTTTTTT.

V and J are TRBV12-3 or TRBV12-4 and TRBJ2-3; D is uncertain. V gave up 8 bases and J gave up 6 bases, with 12 bases separating them. The CDR3 loop spans 12 amino acids. CDR3 residues: CASSAQGDTQYF. The CDR3 nucleotides are TGTGCCAGCTCCGCCCAAGGGGATACGCAGTATTTT.

The chain employs TRBV20-1 and TRBJ2-5, with TRBD2 identical over 7 bases. CDR1 and CDR2 (germline): DFQATT, SNEGSKA (reference sequence). The ends lost 5 bases at V and 5 bases at J; junction bases unmatched: 8. The CDR3 sequence is 13 residues long. The CDR3 DNA reads TGCAGTGCTTCAGCGGGGCCCGGGGAGACCCAGTACTTC. It specifies CSASAGPGETQYF.

J is TRBJ2-5 and V is TRBV11-2; D possibly corresponds to TRBD2 (5 bases). Deletions cut 5 bases from V and 6 bases from J, with 22 bases between. Germline V lookup: CDR1 SGHAT, CDR2 FQNNGV. This CDR3 is built from 16 residues. CDR3 loop: CASSPGRQGLVKTQYF. CDR3 coding DNA: TGTGCCAGCAGCCCCGGAAGGCAAGGACTGGTAAAGACCCAGTACTTC.

This clonotype was seen at least ten times. CDR3 region: CASSLGLGYNEQFF. The DNA for the CDR3 is TGTGCCAGCAGCCTCGGACTCGGCTACAATGAGCAGTTCTTC. V and J are TRBV7-3 and TRBJ2-1; D is possibly TRBD2 (5 bases). Trimming stripped 5 bases from V and 3 bases from J, with 11 bases between. Per germline, CDR1 SGHTA and CDR2 FQGTGA. CDR3 length: 14 amino acids.

This clonotype was seen repeatedly, ten times or more. The chain couples TRBV7-2 to TRBJ1-4; possible D gene TRBD1, 5 bases. The length of the CDR3 is 15 residues. Trimming shortened V by 5 bases and J by 5 bases, and 15 bases separated the two germline ends. CDR1 and CDR2 from the germline V gene are SGHTA and FQGNSA. CDR3: CASSTGVGSNEKLFF. CDR3 coding DNA: TGTGCCAGCAGCACAGGAGTCGGCTCAAATGAAAAACTGTTTTTT.

This clonotype was found a few times. CDR3 sequence (DNA): TGCGCCAGCAGCCAAGATAATACCCCGCAGTATTTT. Translated, it gives CASSQDNTPQYF. J is TRBJ2-3 and V is TRBV4-3; D remains ambiguous. The CDR3 is 12 residues long. The germline V gene has CDR1 LGHNA and CDR2 YSLEER. V was cut by 0 bases and J by 10 bases, with 8 bases left in between.

Details on this clonotype: A read error is possible here, since a much larger clone lies one base away. The rearrangement uses TRBV6-1 and TRBJ2-1; D tentatively reads TRBD1 or TRBD2 (8 bases each). The CDR3 loop spans 15 amino acids. CDR1 is MNHNS and CDR2 is SASEGT in the germline V gene. The chain's CDR3 is CASTGRDRRYNVQFF. Written as DNA, the CDR3 is TGTGCCAGCACCGGGAGGGACAGGCGATACAATGTGCAGTTCTTC.

This clonotype occurred many times. The J gene is TRBJ1-4, the V gene TRBV5-1, with a weak D call TRBD1 (6 bases). Trimming shortened V by 2 bases and J by 5 bases, and 16 bases separated the two germline ends. The CDR3 contains 16 residues. CDR1 and CDR2 (germline): SGHRS, YFSETQ. CDR3: CASSFQGSYSNEKLFF. CDR3 DNA: TGCGCCAGCAGCTTTCAGGGGTCGTATTCCAATGAAAAACTGTTTTTT. Combining the CDR3 with reference TRBV5-1 and TRBJ1-4 gives the whole variable domain KAGVTQTPRYLIKTRGQQVTLSCSPISGHRSVSWYQQTPGQGLQFLFEYFSETQRNKGNFPGRFSGRQFSNSRSEMNVSTLELGDSALYLCASSFQGSYSNEKLFFGSGTQLSVL.

J is TRBJ2-3 and V is TRBV12-3 or TRBV12-4; D is tentatively TRBD1 or TRBD2 (6 bases each). This CDR3 has 18 residues. V was shortened by 2 bases and J by 3 bases, with 21 bases between the two germline ends. CDR3 sequence reads: CASSLRWRAAGETDTQYF. CDR3 DNA: TGTGCCAGCAGTTTAAGGTGGAGGGCGGCAGGGGAGACAGATACGCAGTATTTT.

The rearrangement links TRBV6-5 to TRBJ2-3; no definite D call. The V end was cut by 0 bases, the J end by 2 bases, with 12 bases between. Germline V gene lookup returns CDR1 MNHEY and CDR2 SVGAGI. This CDR3 region has 16 residues. The CDR3: CASSYSMADLTDTQYF. The CDR3 region has the DNA TGTGCCAGCAGTTACTCGATGGCAGACCTCACAGATACGCAGTATTTT.

In its sample, this clonotype was seen many times. The chain recombines TRBV6-5 with TRBJ2-1; D gene unclear. The V gene lost 2 bases and the J gene lost 4 bases, with 9 bases spanning the gap. Looked up from germline, CDR1 is MNHEY and CDR2 is SVGAGI. The CDR3 has 14 amino acids. CDR3 region: CASSYTLGYNEQFF. The DNA of the CDR3 is TGTGCCAGCAGTTACACCCTAGGGTACAATGAGCAGTTCTTC.

V is TRBV11-2 and J is TRBJ2-2, with D perhaps TRBD1 (6 bases). The V gene lost 5 bases and the J gene lost 7 bases, with 23 bases spanning the gap. The CDR3 has 17 residues. Germline CDR1 is SGHAT and CDR2 is FQNNGV. As DNA, the CDR3 is TGTGCCAGCAGCCCCGGGGTAGAGCCAGAGGGGGACGGGGAGCTGTTTTTT. Amino acid sequence: CASSPGVEPEGDGELFF.

This clonotype has ten or more counts. V and J are TRBV4-1 and TRBJ2-2, with D perhaps TRBD1 (6 bases). V was trimmed by 5 bases and J by 6 bases, leaving 13 bases between them. Germline V lookup: CDR1 MGHRA, CDR2 YSYEKL. The CDR3 has 14 amino acids. CDR3 residues: CASSSTGIPGELFF. CDR3 in DNA: TGCGCCAGCAGCTCTACAGGGATTCCCGGGGAGCTGTTTTTT.

This clonotype was found many times. V is TRBV7-9 and J is TRBJ2-3; D may be TRBD1 or TRBD2 (5 bases each). The germline V gene has CDR1 SEHNR and CDR2 FQNEAQ (reference sequence). The ends were cut back, 5 bases at V and 0 bases at J, with 18 bases in the middle. There are 17 residues in the CDR3. As DNA, the CDR3 is TGTGCCAGCAGCCCCGTCTTAGAGGGACCAAGCACAGATACGCAGTATTTT. It yields the protein CASSPVLEGPSTDTQYF.

This clonotype was seen only a few times. The chain recombines TRBV21-1 with TRBJ2-7. TRBV21-1 has pseudogene status. The CDR3 covers 16 residues. The CDR3: CASSKARSKSSYEQYF. CDR3 DNA sequence: TGTGCCAGCAGCAAAGCGCGCAGTAAGAGCTCCTACGAGCAGTACTTC.

The gene calls are TRBV18 and TRBJ2-1; D is tentatively TRBD1 or TRBD2 (5 bases each). Trimming removed 3 bases from V and 8 bases from J, with 14 bases in between. CDR3 length: 14 residues. Germline lookup yields CDR1 KGHSH and CDR2 LQKENI. The CDR3 coding sequence is TGTGCCAGCTCACCCCTTGGGGGTCCCGATGAGCAGTTCTTC. This encodes CASSPLGGPDEQFF.

This clonotype was seen many times. CDR3: CASSFGSRTGHYEQYV. For the CDR3, the DNA is TGTGCCAGCAGTTTCGGTAGTCGGACAGGGCATTACGAGCAGTACGTC. The V call is TRBV28, the J call TRBJ2-7, with 8 bases aligning to TRBD1. This CDR3 has 16 residues. Germline V CDR1 and CDR2: MDHEN, SYDVKM. Losses at the gene ends were 3 bases for V and 4 bases for J; bases not matched to a gene: 11.

Only a few counts were recorded for this clonotype. The chain carries TRBV7-9 and TRBJ2-7, with 7 bases aligning to TRBD1. CDR1 SEHNR and CDR2 FQNEAQ come from the germline V gene (reference sequence). After removal of 0 bases from V and 3 bases from J, the junction contained 5 bases not matched to a gene. The CDR3 runs 15 residues. This CDR3 reads CASSLAEDRFYEQYF. The DNA of the CDR3 is TGTGCCAGCAGCTTAGCCGAGGACAGGTTCTACGAGCAGTACTTC.

This clonotype occurred many times. The chain joins TRBV29-1 to TRBJ2-7, with D possibly being TRBD1 (5 bases). Germline assignment: CDR1 SQVTM and CDR2 ANQGSEA. This CDR3 has 13 residues. Trimming cost V 6 bases and J 4 bases, with 16 bases left between them. The CDR3 DNA follows: TGCAGCGTCAGTCCCACAGGAGCGTACGAGCAGTACTTC. Protein sequence: CSVSPTGAYEQYF.

This chain's CDR3 is CASSSGTEYNEQFF. CDR3 sequence (DNA): TGTGCCAGCAGCTCCGGGACAGAATACAATGAGCAGTTCTTC. The chain combines TRBV6-5 with TRBJ2-1, with 7 bases fitting TRBD1. Looked up from germline, CDR1 is MNHEY and CDR2 is SVGAGI. This CDR3 has 14 amino acids. V trimming: 6 bases; J trimming: 4 bases; junction bases outside the gene matches: 6.

CDR3 bases: TGTGCCAGCAGCCAAGATGGTCCGGGACAGCCTGCTGCGCCCCAGCATTTT. This gives the protein CASSQDGPGQPAAPQHF. V usage is TRBV4-2 and J usage is TRBJ1-5, with 7 bases aligning to TRBD1. The V gene end was trimmed by 0 bases and the J gene end by 9 bases; junction bases not matched to a gene: 14. Germline CDR1 is LGHNA and CDR2 is YNFKEQ. The CDR3 consists of 17 residues.

This clonotype was seen repeatedly, ten times or more. The chain joins TRBV18 to TRBJ2-3; D assignment may be TRBD1 or TRBD2 (5 bases each). Trimming cost V 3 bases and J 1 base, with 14 bases left between them. CDR3 length: 16 residues. Germline CDR1 is KGHSH and CDR2 is LQKENI. CDR3 coding DNA: TGTGCCAGCTCACCCTTATGGGGGTCCCGCACAGATACGCAGTATTTT. The encoded protein is CASSPLWGSRTDTQYF.

The rearrangement links TRBV7-2 to TRBJ2-2; 9 positions agree with TRBD1. Looked up from germline, CDR1 is SGHTA and CDR2 is FQGNSA. The CDR3 runs to 20 residues. After removal of 0 bases from V and 1 base from J, the junction contained 12 bases not matched to a gene. Written as DNA, the CDR3 is TGTGCCAGCAGCTTAGCACCGGGACAGGGTGGACACCTGAACACCGGGGAGCTGTTTTTT. Amino acids: CASSLAPGQGGHLNTGELFF.

This clonotype has a count of ten or more. V gene TRBV4-2 combines with J gene TRBJ1-2; 9 bases line up with TRBD1. Germline CDR1 LGHNA, CDR2 YNFKEQ. This CDR3 has 15 residues. V gave up 4 bases and J gave up 2 bases; unmatched junction bases: 5. CDR3 sequence: CASSPGQGVNYGYTF. The CDR3, as DNA: TGTGCCAGCAGCCCGGGACAGGGAGTAAACTATGGCTACACCTTC.

The table lists this clonotype with a few counts. The rearrangement joins TRBV29-1 to TRBJ2-5; no firm D call. Per the germline V gene, CDR1 is SQVTM and CDR2 is ANQGSEA. The CDR3 loop spans 15 amino acids. V was shortened by 2 bases and J by 1 base, with 14 bases between the two germline ends. The CDR3 DNA is TGCAGCGTTGAATTGGCGGAAGACACCCAAGAGACCCAGTACTTC. It specifies CSVELAEDTQETQYF. Complete variable domain (other parts from reference TRBV29-1 and TRBJ2-5): SAVISQKPSRDICQRGTSLTIQCQVDSQVTMMFWYRQQPGQSLTLIATANQGSEATYESGFVIDKFPISRPNLTFSTLTVSNMSPEDSSIYLCSVELAEDTQETQYFGPGTRLLVL.

In this sample, this clonotype turned up many times. The chain's CDR3 is CASSQAARPNQPQHF. In DNA form, the CDR3 reads TGCGCCAGCAGCCAAGCCGCCCGACCCAATCAGCCCCAGCATTTT. The chain carries TRBV4-1 and TRBJ1-5; D is ambiguous. The germline V and J ends were trimmed by 1 base and 3 bases, with 10 bases remaining between them. CDR3 size: 15 residues. Germline V gives CDR1 MGHRA, CDR2 YSYEKL.

In its sample, this clonotype was seen many times. This chain joins TRBV7-9 and TRBJ1-1; D is unclear. CDR1 and CDR2 from the germline V gene are SEHNR and FQNEAQ (reference sequence). The CDR3 runs to 14 residues. Deletions cut 6 bases from V and 0 bases from J, with 11 bases between. CDR3 sequence: CASRLPGMNTEAFF. CDR3 coding DNA: TGTGCCAGCAGGCTTCCGGGGATGAACACTGAAGCTTTCTTT.